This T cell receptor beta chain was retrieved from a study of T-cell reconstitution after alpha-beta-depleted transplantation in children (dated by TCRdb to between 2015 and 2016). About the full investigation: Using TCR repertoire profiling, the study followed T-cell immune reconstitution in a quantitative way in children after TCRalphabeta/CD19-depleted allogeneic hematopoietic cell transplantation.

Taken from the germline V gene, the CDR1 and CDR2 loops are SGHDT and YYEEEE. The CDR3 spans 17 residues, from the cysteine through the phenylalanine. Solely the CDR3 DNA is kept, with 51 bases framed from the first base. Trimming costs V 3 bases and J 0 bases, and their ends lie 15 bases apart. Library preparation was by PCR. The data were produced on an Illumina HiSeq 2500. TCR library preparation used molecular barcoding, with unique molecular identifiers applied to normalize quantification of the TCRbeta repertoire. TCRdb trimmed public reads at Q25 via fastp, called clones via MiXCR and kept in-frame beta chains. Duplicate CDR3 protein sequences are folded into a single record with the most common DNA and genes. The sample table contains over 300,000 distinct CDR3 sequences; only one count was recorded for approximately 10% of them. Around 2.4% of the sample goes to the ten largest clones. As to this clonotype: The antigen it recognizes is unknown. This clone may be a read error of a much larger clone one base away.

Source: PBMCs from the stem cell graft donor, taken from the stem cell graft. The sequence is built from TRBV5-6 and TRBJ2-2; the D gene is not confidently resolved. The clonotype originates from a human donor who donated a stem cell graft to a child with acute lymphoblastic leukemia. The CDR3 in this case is CASSSYFLGANTGELFF. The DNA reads TGTGCCAGCAGCTCTTACTTTTTGGGCGCGAACACCGGGGAGCTGTTTTTT.